This T cell receptor (beta chain) appears in the sequencing data of a study of T-cell memory formation after mild COVID-19. The CDR3 loop spans 15 amino acids. TCRdb used MiXCR to reprocess the 5' RACE reads, holding one entry per CDR3 protein. This sample has over 300,000 distinct CDR3 sequences, with 20% to 25% found just once. Sequenced material: PBMCs or a T cell subset sorted from them (not recorded which). The sequence came from a man in his late teens or twenties who had mild COVID-19 (a few samples of this study predate the infection). Cell type and time point are not known. The rearrangement links TRBV21-1 to TRBJ1-5; no DNA check was done on the table's D call, TRBD1. TRBV21-1 is classified as a pseudogene. This CDR3 is CASSLTRQGDQPQHF. The CDR3 DNA reads as TGTGCCAGCAGCCTTACCAGACAGGGTGATCAGCCCCAGCATTTT.